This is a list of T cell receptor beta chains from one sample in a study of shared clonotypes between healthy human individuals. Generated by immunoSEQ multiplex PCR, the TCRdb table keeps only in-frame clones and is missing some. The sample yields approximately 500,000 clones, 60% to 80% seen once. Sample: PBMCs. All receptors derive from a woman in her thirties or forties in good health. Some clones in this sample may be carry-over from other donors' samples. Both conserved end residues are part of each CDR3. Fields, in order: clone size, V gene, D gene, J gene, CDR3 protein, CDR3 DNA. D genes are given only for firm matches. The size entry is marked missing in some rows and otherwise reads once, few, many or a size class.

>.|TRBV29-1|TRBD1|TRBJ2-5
CSVEGDKRGRETQYF
TGCAGCGTTGAGGGGGACAAGAGGGGGCGTGAGACCCAGTACTTC
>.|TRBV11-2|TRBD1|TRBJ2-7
CASSLDRVNYEQYF
TGTGCCAGCAGCTTGGACAGGGTGAACTACGAGCAGTACTTC
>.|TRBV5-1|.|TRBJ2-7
CASSSLGRSYEQYF
TGCGCCAGCAGCTCCTTGGGACGGTCCTACGAGCAGTACTTC
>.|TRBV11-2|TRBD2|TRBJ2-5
CASSPRDGGETQYF
TGTGCCAGCAGCCCGAGGGACGGGGGGGAGACCCAGTACTTC
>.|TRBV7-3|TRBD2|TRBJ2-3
CASSLRAGGEDTQYF
TGTGCCAGCAGCTTAAGGGCGGGAGGGGAAGATACGCAGTATTTT
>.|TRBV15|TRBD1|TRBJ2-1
CATSRDPGTGVYNEQFF
TGTGCCACCAGCAGAGATCCCGGGACAGGGGTCTACAATGAGCAGTTCTTC
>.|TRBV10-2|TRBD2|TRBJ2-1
CASRPGLAGVYEQFF
TGCGCCAGCAGACCGGGACTAGCGGGAGTATATGAGCAGTTCTTC
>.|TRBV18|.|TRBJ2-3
CASSPTSTDTQYF
TGTGCCAGCTCACCCACTAGCACAGATACGCAGTATTTT
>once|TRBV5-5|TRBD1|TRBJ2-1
CASRRDRGDEQFF
TGTGCCAGCAGACGGGACAGGGGGGATGAGCAGTTCTTC
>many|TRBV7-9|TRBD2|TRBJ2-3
CASSQRTSGEDTQYF
TGTGCCAGCAGCCAAAGGACTAGCGGCGAAGATACGCAGTATTTT
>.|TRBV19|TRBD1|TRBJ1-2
CASSTRQGPGGYTF
TGTGCCAGTAGTACAAGACAGGGGCCGGGTGGCTACACCTTC
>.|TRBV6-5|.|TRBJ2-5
CASSLGDLETQYF
TGTGCCAGCAGCCTAGGGGATTTGGAGACCCAGTACTTC
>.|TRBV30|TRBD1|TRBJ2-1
CAFRDRGGDEQFF
TGTGCTTTCCGGGACAGGGGTGGCGATGAGCAGTTCTTC
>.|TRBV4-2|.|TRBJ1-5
CASSQDGTGSNQPQHF
TGTGCCAGCAGCCAAGACGGGACCGGTAGCAATCAGCCCCAGCATTTT
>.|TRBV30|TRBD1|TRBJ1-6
CACGQGDSPLHF
TGTGCCTGCGGACAGGGAGATTCACCCCTCCACTTT
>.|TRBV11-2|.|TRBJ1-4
CASSESQVYEKLFF
TGTGCCAGCAGCGAATCACAGGTTTATGAAAAACTGTTTTTT
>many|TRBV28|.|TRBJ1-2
CASRGGRRDDGYTF
TGTGCCAGCAGGGGGGGACGGAGAGACGATGGCTACACCTTC
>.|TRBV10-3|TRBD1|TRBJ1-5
CATTGQGSQPQHF
TGTGCCACTACTGGACAGGGGAGTCAGCCCCAGCATTTT
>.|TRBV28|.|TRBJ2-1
CASSLRAGEQFF
TGTGCCAGCAGTCTTAGGGCGGGGGAGCAGTTCTTC
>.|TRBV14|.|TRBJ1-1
CASSQEGGEAFF
TGTGCCAGCAGCCAAGAGGGGGGTGAAGCTTTCTTT
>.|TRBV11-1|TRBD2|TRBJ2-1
CASSPSLAGGPRNEQFF
TGTGCCAGCAGCCCCTCACTAGCGGGAGGGCCTCGCAATGAGCAGTTCTTC
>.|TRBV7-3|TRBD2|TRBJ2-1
CASSLAGAYNEQFF
TGTGCCAGCAGTCTAGCGGGAGCCTACAATGAGCAGTTCTTC
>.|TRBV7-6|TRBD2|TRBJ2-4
CASSPQTSGGLYIQYF
TGTGCCAGCAGCCCCCAAACTTCGGGAGGGCTGTACATTCAGTACTTC
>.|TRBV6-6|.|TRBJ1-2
CASSYEGLGYGYTF
TGTGCCAGCAGTTATGAGGGGCTCGGCTATGGCTACACCTTC
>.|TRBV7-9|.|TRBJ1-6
CASSLIRGSLHF
TGTGCCAGCAGCTTAATCCGGGGGTCCCTCCACTTT
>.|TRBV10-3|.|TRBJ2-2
CAATNQRAGELFF
TGTGCCGCCACAAACCAAAGGGCCGGGGAGCTGTTTTTT
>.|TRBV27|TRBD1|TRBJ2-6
CASSSQTGDFYSGANVLTF
TGTGCCAGCAGTTCCCAGACAGGGGACTTCTATTCTGGGGCCAACGTCCTGACTTTC
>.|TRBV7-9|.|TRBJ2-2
CASSFRESGELFF
TGTGCCAGCAGCTTTAGGGAATCCGGGGAGCTGTTTTTT
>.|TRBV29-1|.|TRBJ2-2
CSVEMELPAGELFF
TGCAGCGTTGAGATGGAGCTCCCCGCCGGGGAGCTGTTTTTT
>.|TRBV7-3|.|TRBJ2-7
CASSLRGLQKAYEQYF
TGTGCCAGCAGCTTACGTGGCCTTCAAAAGGCTTACGAGCAGTACTTC